Below, one T cell receptor beta chain is given with its context. The antigen remains unidentified. A multiplex PCR was run with 60 Vbeta primers and 13 Jbeta primers. Per the study methods: Later reanalysis found approximately 80 million unique TCR beta chains, roughly 10 million of them shared. Profiling relied on immunoSEQ multiplex PCR, and the TCRdb table lists in-frame clones only, not all of them. The DNA was the basis for D and trimming; V, J and clone size are from that table. The table includes around 140,000 clones, more than 60% detected once. This entry belongs to a study of cytomegalovirus exposure and HLA in healthy donors. Study outcomes and limitations: In vitro, three CMV-associated chains proved specific for CMV antigens. Later analysis reportedly placed an Asian-associated ancestry cluster below the roughly 700-donor mean in N-insertions.

The CDR3 sequence is 12 residues long. Trimming removed 6 bases from V and 8 bases from J, with 10 bases in between. Germline V lookup: CDR1 MNHNS, CDR2 SASEGT. The TCR was taken from a male donor in good health and CMV-seronegative. The V gene is TRBV6-1, the J gene TRBJ1-4, with D maybe TRBD1 (5 bases). The sequenced material came from PBMCs. The CDR3 DNA reads as TGTGCCAGCAGCTGGGGGGGGGAAAAACTGTTTTTT. Protein: CASSWGGEKLFF.